This TCR beta chain comes out of a study of T cells in Graves' hyperthyroidism and ophthalmopathy (dated by TCRdb to between 2018 and 2021). As for the study more broadly: Peripheral blood samples were taken at the time of initial diagnosis, prior to any treatment. The paper describes TCR Vbeta CDR3 sequencing of 140 or so peripheral blood samples, made up of 43 ophthalmopathy patients, approximately 76 hyperthyroidism patients and some 17 progressor patients. An independent validation cohort of about 19 hyperthyroidism patients and about 15 patients who later progressed to ophthalmopathy tested prospective prediction of ophthalmopathy. The approximately 98 discovery patients were randomly divided into training and test sets at a 7:3 ratio. In addition, the study compared T-cell repertoires in thyroid tissue and in blood from roughly six Graves' hyperthyroidism patients. A discovery cohort of about a hundred patients, approximately 45 with Graves' ophthalmopathy and approximately 55 with stable Graves' hyperthyroidism, was used to find distinguishing TCR V-J signatures. Once sampling was done, hyperthyroidism patients were given methimazole at a starting dose of 30 mg daily, whereas ophthalmopathy patients were given high-dose intravenous methylprednisolone.

Counted from cysteine to phenylalanine, this CDR3 has 18 amino acids. Just CDR3 DNA is preserved here, 54 bases in frame from base 1. V drops 3 bases and J drops 1 base, leaving 19 bases in between. From a lookup of the germline V gene, CDR1 and CDR2 are MDHEN and SYDVKM. What the work shows at the level of the full study, not this receptor alone: Most expanded thyroid clonotypes (frequency above 0.001) were also found in blood, which suggests that blood repertoires may mirror thyroid immune responses. In validation, the model predicted progression to ophthalmopathy with over 65% sensitivity and around 72% specificity, a median of 6.5 months before onset. Sample size was not statistically predetermined, and blinding of investigators to group allocation was not performed. A model built on a 13 V-J signature distinguished ophthalmopathy from stable hyperthyroidism, reaching roughly 88% sensitivity and 81% to 83% specificity in cross-validation and 80%/75% in testing.

TCR beta CDR3 regions were amplified from RNA transcripts. The first round of RT-PCR for the TCR CDR3 was performed with the HTBI primer set and the Qiagen OneStep RT-PCR kit. Libraries were constructed in a second round of multiplex PCR, after which size selection and purification were carried out. The libraries were sequenced on an Illumina HiSeq2000 using paired-end 100 bp reads. The paper's processing steps were these. SOAPnuke was used to process the raw data, removing reads that contained adapters or uncalled bases, had a mean Phred below 15, or lacked an exact match to the constant primer or identifier. COPE v1.2.5 was used to merge high-quality paired reads, and clonotypes were defined as unique nucleotide sequences. MiTCR v1.1 was used to align the clonotypes against IMGT TRBV, TRBD and TRBJ reference segments. The analysis was restricted to V-J combinations with a frequency above 0.0001, which together covered approximately 99% of the repertoires. A TCS score was defined as the ratio of F50 (clonal expansion) to E x V (chaos), with BLOSUM62-based TCRdist applied between CDR3 peptides within each V-J. Welch's t-statistics and random forest reduced fewer than 600 V-J features to 13, which were used in a naive Bayes classifier (R e1071). The public reads were run again by TCRdb, first through fastp at Q25 and then through MiXCR, and only productive beta chains were kept. Each entry is one CDR3 protein sequence, shown with its most common DNA and genes. These V and J calls rely on TCRdb rather than the paper's analysis. In this sample the table shows 500,000 to 750,000 distinct CDR3 sequences, over 12% of which occur a single time. About 6.6% of the sample goes to the ten largest clones.

In the ophthalmopathy patients, disease was moderately to severely active, with a Clinical Activity Score of 3 or more, a NOSPECS grade of 4 or more, and a duration of less than 3 months. The study excluded patients with uncontrolled infections, other autoimmune diseases, pregnancy or lactation. Diagnoses were based on clinical symptoms, serum thyroxine and TRAb, thyroid ultrasound and orbital computed tomography. Ficoll-Paque density gradient centrifugation was used to isolate PBMCs from around 10 ml of fresh peripheral blood. Trizol reagent was used to extract total RNA, and RNA quality was then checked on an Agilent 2100 Bioanalyzer. This clonotype was seen a handful of times. Its antigen remains unidentified. Base qualities are not provided; no much larger clone lies one nucleotide away.

The sequence was obtained from a woman aged 18-29 years with Graves' ophthalmopathy. The chain uses TRBV28 and TRBJ1-5; TRBD1 might be the D gene, on 6 matching bases. The sequenced sample consisted of blood. The CDR3 loop reads CASSLGLRGLGSNQPQHF. The nucleotide sequence reads as follows: TGTGCCAGCAGTTTGGGACTCAGGGGACTCGGCAGCAATCAGCCCCAGCATTTT.